The present entry profiles one T cell receptor (beta chain) with its context. Its antigen remains unidentified. The protocol was immunoSEQ multiplex PCR, while the TCRdb copy is restricted to in-frame clones and leaves out a portion. This sample carries approximately 38,000 clones, about 90% of them seen once, and the ten largest clones take 25% to 40%. These data are taken from a study of OX40 agonist ivuxolimab in advanced cancers. Looking at the study overall: Partial responses were achieved by three patients, one with hepatocellular carcinoma and two with cutaneous melanoma. Findings and caveats of the study: Dose levels from 0.1 to 3.0 mg/kg saw CD4+ and CD8+ blood T cells expand clonally by week 6.

Trimming took 6 bases from V and 10 from J; bases not matched to a gene: 11. This CDR3 has 16 amino acids. Germline CDR1 MRHNA, CDR2 SNTAGT. Sequenced here: CD4+ or CD8+ T cells sorted from blood, sampled in a trial of the OX40 agonist ivuxolimab. The chain combines TRBV6-4 with TRBJ2-1; the match to TRBD2 covers 14 bases. This TCR was recovered from an adult with an advanced solid tumor such as melanoma, head and neck, liver or kidney cancer. The CDR3 DNA follows: TGTGCCAGCAGCCGACTAGCGGGAGGGGGATGGGAAGAGCAGTTCTTC. It specifies CASSRLAGGGWEEQFF.